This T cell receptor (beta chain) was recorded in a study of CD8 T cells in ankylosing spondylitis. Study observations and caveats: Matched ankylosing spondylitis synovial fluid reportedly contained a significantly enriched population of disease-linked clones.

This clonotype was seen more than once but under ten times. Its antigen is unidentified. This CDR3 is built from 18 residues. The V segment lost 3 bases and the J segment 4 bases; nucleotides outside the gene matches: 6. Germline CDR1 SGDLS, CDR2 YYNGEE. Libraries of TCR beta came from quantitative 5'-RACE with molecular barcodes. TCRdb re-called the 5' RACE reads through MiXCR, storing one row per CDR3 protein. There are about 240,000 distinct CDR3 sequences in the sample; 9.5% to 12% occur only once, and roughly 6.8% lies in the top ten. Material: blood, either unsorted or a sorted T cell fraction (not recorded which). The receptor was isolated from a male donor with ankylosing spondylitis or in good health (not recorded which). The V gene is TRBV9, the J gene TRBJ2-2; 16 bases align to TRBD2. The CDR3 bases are TGTGCCAGCAGCGAAACCGGGACTAGCGGGGGGGCCACCGGGGAGCTGTTTTTT. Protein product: CASSETGTSGGATGELFF.